This T cell receptor beta chain emerged from a study of CD8+ T cells in alopecia areata. General observations from the study: Sequencing of scalp samples also includes resident alphabeta T cells from normal skin. Clonality was higher in lesional than normal scalp, especially in alopecia totalis/universalis.

Concerning this clone: The antigen remains unidentified.

Regarding treatment: oral pan-JAK inhibitor, 5-10 mg twice daily. The CDR3 spans 15 residues. Germline CDR1 reads KGHSH; CDR2 reads LQKENI. V shed 3 bases, J shed 2 bases, and the junction held 4 bases outside the gene matches. It was cDNA, reverse transcribed from extracted RNA, that served as the sequencing template. Sequencing was performed with immunoSEQ multiplex PCR; in TCRdb, only in-frame clones are kept and a portion is missing. The repertoire holds around 200,000 clones, with around 56% as singletons. The sequence came from a human donor with alopecia areata. J is TRBJ2-3 and V is TRBV18; 8 nucleotides match TRBD2. Here the sequenced sample was CD4+ T cells sorted from blood, taken at week 4, from a patient treated with tofacitinib. The chain's CDR3 is CASSPFSGNTDTQYF. Here the CDR3 DNA reads TGTGCCAGCTCACCGTTTAGCGGGAACACAGATACGCAGTATTTT.